This is a list of T cell receptor beta chains from one sample in a study of T cells after yellow fever vaccination. Via MiXCR, TCRdb re-called the 5' RACE reads, giving one row per CDR3 protein. This sample yields about 75,000 distinct CDR3 sequences, of which more than 5.5% are seen a single time; about 27% belongs to the top ten. The sample in question was CD8+ T cells sorted from PBMCs, obtained around 10 days after the first yellow fever vaccination. Source of these receptors: a man between 18 and 35 years old who received the YFV17D yellow fever vaccine. The CDR3 runs from the conserved cysteine through the conserved F or W. The D gene is left open where the match is weak. Some rows mark clone size as missing; the rest say once, few, many or name a class of expanded clone.

j_call: TRBJ1-2; cdr3_length: 18; clone_size: many; v_call: TRBV7-6; d_call: TRBD1; cdr3_aa: CASSSPSGTGEANYGYTF; cdr3_nt: TGTGCCAGCAGCTCCCCCTCGGGGACAGGGGAGGCTAACTATGGCTACACCTTC
j_call: TRBJ1-2; cdr3_length: 13; clone_size: .; v_call: TRBV6-2/TRBV6-3; d_call: .; cdr3_aa: CASTNHRTEGYTF; cdr3_nt: TGTGCCAGCACCAACCACCGGACGGAGGGCTACACCTTC
j_call: TRBJ2-2; cdr3_length: 14; clone_size: .; v_call: TRBV5-1; d_call: .; cdr3_aa: CASSPDGVAGELFF; cdr3_nt: TGCGCCAGCAGCCCGGACGGGGTAGCCGGGGAGCTGTTTTTT
j_call: TRBJ2-5; cdr3_length: 14; clone_size: .; v_call: TRBV13; d_call: TRBD1; cdr3_aa: CASSGPGQQETQYF; cdr3_nt: TGTGCCAGCAGCGGACCGGGACAGCAAGAGACCCAGTACTTC
j_call: TRBJ1-3; cdr3_length: 14; clone_size: many; v_call: TRBV20-1; d_call: .; cdr3_aa: CSANPQGGGNTIYF; cdr3_nt: TGCAGTGCTAACCCACAGGGTGGTGGAAACACCATATATTTT
j_call: TRBJ2-7; cdr3_length: 13; clone_size: .; v_call: TRBV7-9; d_call: .; cdr3_aa: CASSSGKQYEQYF; cdr3_nt: TGTGCCAGCAGCTCAGGGAAACAGTACGAGCAGTACTTC
j_call: TRBJ1-2; cdr3_length: 14; clone_size: few; v_call: TRBV14; d_call: TRBD1; cdr3_aa: CASSPGTGVYGYTF; cdr3_nt: TGTGCCAGCAGCCCCGGGACAGGCGTCTATGGCTACACCTTC
j_call: TRBJ1-2; cdr3_length: 13; clone_size: .; v_call: TRBV29-1; d_call: TRBD1; cdr3_aa: CSVEQGANYGYTF; cdr3_nt: TGCAGCGTTGAACAGGGGGCGAACTATGGCTACACCTTC
j_call: TRBJ2-5; cdr3_length: 14; clone_size: .; v_call: TRBV4-1; d_call: TRBD2; cdr3_aa: CASSPRGGRETQYF; cdr3_nt: TGCGCCAGCAGCCCTCGGGGGGGCCGGGAGACCCAGTACTTC
j_call: TRBJ2-5; cdr3_length: 17; clone_size: few; v_call: TRBV20-1; d_call: .; cdr3_aa: CSAREGTRRKLQETQYF; cdr3_nt: TGCAGTGCTAGAGAAGGGACACGCCGAAAGCTCCAAGAGACCCAGTACTTC
j_call: TRBJ2-5; cdr3_length: 15; clone_size: many; v_call: TRBV5-1; d_call: .; cdr3_aa: CASSLVAGGTETQYF; cdr3_nt: TGCGCCAGCAGCTTGGTAGCCGGGGGAACGGAGACCCAGTACTTC
j_call: TRBJ2-2; cdr3_length: 16; clone_size: many; v_call: TRBV6-5; d_call: .; cdr3_aa: CASSYSAGEVSGELFF; cdr3_nt: TGTGCCAGCAGTTACTCCGCAGGGGAAGTCTCCGGGGAGCTGTTTTTT
j_call: TRBJ2-1; cdr3_length: 16; clone_size: many; v_call: TRBV12-3/TRBV12-4; d_call: TRBD1; cdr3_aa: CASSQKDRGFYNEQFF; cdr3_nt: TGTGCCAGCAGCCAGAAAGACAGGGGGTTCTACAATGAGCAGTTCTTC
j_call: TRBJ2-2; cdr3_length: 14; clone_size: many; v_call: TRBV6-5; d_call: .; cdr3_aa: CASSRLEGNGGLFF; cdr3_nt: TGTGCCAGCAGTCGCCTTGAGGGAAACGGTGGGCTGTTTTTT
j_call: TRBJ1-4; cdr3_length: 16; clone_size: few; v_call: TRBV5-5; d_call: .; cdr3_aa: CASSLVASRINEKLFF; cdr3_nt: TGTGCCAGCAGCTTGGTGGCCAGCCGGATTAATGAAAAACTGTTTTTT
j_call: TRBJ1-1; cdr3_length: 14; clone_size: .; v_call: TRBV7-9; d_call: .; cdr3_aa: CASSFSYGNTEAFF; cdr3_nt: TGTGCCAGCAGCTTCTCTTACGGCAACACTGAAGCTTTCTTT
j_call: TRBJ2-2; cdr3_length: 16; clone_size: many; v_call: TRBV12-3/TRBV12-4; d_call: .; cdr3_aa: CASSLEGGHPTGELFF; cdr3_nt: TGTGCCAGCAGTTTAGAAGGGGGGCACCCCACCGGGGAGCTGTTTTTT
j_call: TRBJ1-2; cdr3_length: 14; clone_size: .; v_call: TRBV4-3; d_call: .; cdr3_aa: CASSLTGPTYGYTF; cdr3_nt: TGCGCCAGCAGCCTGACAGGCCCGACCTATGGCTACACCTTC
j_call: TRBJ2-3; cdr3_length: 12; clone_size: few; v_call: TRBV5-4; d_call: .; cdr3_aa: CASSLGGTTQYF; cdr3_nt: TGTGCCAGCAGCTTGGGGGGGACTACGCAGTATTTT
j_call: TRBJ1-2; cdr3_length: 11; clone_size: many; v_call: TRBV9; d_call: .; cdr3_aa: CASSGNYGYTF; cdr3_nt: TGTGCCAGCAGCGGGAATTATGGCTACACCTTC
j_call: TRBJ1-6; cdr3_length: 17; clone_size: many; v_call: TRBV7-9; d_call: .; cdr3_aa: CASSLAGASSYNSPLHF; cdr3_nt: TGTGCCAGCAGCTTAGCTGGCGCAAGCTCCTATAATTCACCCCTCCACTTT
j_call: TRBJ1-5; cdr3_length: 15; clone_size: few; v_call: TRBV5-6; d_call: .; cdr3_aa: CASSLVGGRDQPQHF; cdr3_nt: TGTGCCAGCAGCTTGGTCGGGGGTCGGGATCAGCCCCAGCATTTT
j_call: TRBJ2-3; cdr3_length: 16; clone_size: many; v_call: TRBV5-6; d_call: TRBD2; cdr3_aa: CASSLLASGDTDTQYF; cdr3_nt: TGTGCCAGCAGCTTGTTGGCTAGCGGGGACACAGATACGCAGTATTTT
j_call: TRBJ2-5; cdr3_length: 15; clone_size: many; v_call: TRBV7-9; d_call: .; cdr3_aa: CASSLGPDSQETQYF; cdr3_nt: TGTGCCAGCAGCTTAGGCCCGGACTCCCAAGAGACCCAGTACTTC
j_call: TRBJ2-3; cdr3_length: 15; clone_size: few; v_call: TRBV4-1; d_call: .; cdr3_aa: CASSQRWVGGDTQYF; cdr3_nt: TGCGCCAGCAGCCAACGGTGGGTTGGAGGGGATACGCAGTATTTT
j_call: TRBJ2-7; cdr3_length: 16; clone_size: many; v_call: TRBV7-2; d_call: .; cdr3_aa: CASTPSSSEVRYEQYF; cdr3_nt: TGTGCCAGCACCCCTAGTTCAAGCGAGGTTAGGTACGAGCAGTACTTC
j_call: TRBJ2-7; cdr3_length: 15; clone_size: .; v_call: TRBV13; d_call: TRBD2; cdr3_aa: CASSFGRGARPPQYF; cdr3_nt: TGTGCCAGCAGCTTTGGGCGGGGGGCCCGACCCCCGCAGTACTTC
j_call: TRBJ1-2; cdr3_length: 14; clone_size: few; v_call: TRBV7-9; d_call: .; cdr3_aa: CASSPGFGSYGYTF; cdr3_nt: TGTGCCAGCAGCCCAGGGTTCGGTAGCTATGGCTACACCTTC
j_call: TRBJ2-1; cdr3_length: 16; clone_size: many; v_call: TRBV4-1; d_call: TRBD1; cdr3_aa: CASGTLLGQGMNEQFF; cdr3_nt: TGCGCCAGCGGGACCCTCCTGGGACAGGGGATGAATGAGCAGTTCTTC
j_call: TRBJ2-2; cdr3_length: 15; clone_size: many; v_call: TRBV11-2; d_call: .; cdr3_aa: CASSSTQSNTGELFF; cdr3_nt: TGTGCCAGCAGCTCGACTCAATCGAACACCGGGGAGCTGTTTTTT
j_call: TRBJ2-1; cdr3_length: 18; clone_size: few; v_call: TRBV4-1; d_call: .; cdr3_aa: CASSHGPYGGSSYNEQFF; cdr3_nt: TGCGCCAGCAGCCATGGACCGTACGGGGGAAGCTCCTACAATGAGCAGTTCTTC
j_call: TRBJ2-2; cdr3_length: 14; clone_size: many; v_call: TRBV27; d_call: TRBD1; cdr3_aa: CASSFYRGTGELFF; cdr3_nt: TGTGCCAGCAGTTTTTACAGGGGGACCGGGGAGCTGTTTTTT
j_call: TRBJ1-5; cdr3_length: 14; clone_size: many; v_call: TRBV5-5; d_call: .; cdr3_aa: CASSLVSANQPQHF; cdr3_nt: TGTGCCAGCAGCTTGGTTTCGGCCAATCAGCCCCAGCATTTT
j_call: TRBJ1-3; cdr3_length: 21; clone_size: .; v_call: TRBV11-2; d_call: .; cdr3_aa: CASSFGWGVSPPGDSGNTIYF; cdr3_nt: TGTGCCAGCAGCTTCGGTTGGGGGGTGAGCCCTCCCGGGGACTCTGGAAACACCATATATTTT
j_call: TRBJ2-5; cdr3_length: 15; clone_size: .; v_call: TRBV4-3; d_call: TRBD2; cdr3_aa: CASSQSSGGVETQYF; cdr3_nt: TGCGCCAGCAGCCAATCTAGCGGGGGGGTAGAGACCCAGTACTTC
j_call: TRBJ2-3; cdr3_length: 19; clone_size: many; v_call: TRBV20-1; d_call: .; cdr3_aa: CSAREADGGPTLITDTQYF; cdr3_nt: TGCAGTGCTAGAGAGGCGGACGGGGGGCCTACCCTTATCACAGATACGCAGTATTTT
j_call: TRBJ1-2; cdr3_length: 14; clone_size: few; v_call: TRBV6-5; d_call: .; cdr3_aa: CASTPGAGTSGYTF; cdr3_nt: TGTGCCAGCACCCCCGGGGCAGGGACTTCTGGCTACACCTTC
j_call: TRBJ1-2; cdr3_length: 15; clone_size: .; v_call: TRBV5-1; d_call: TRBD1; cdr3_aa: CASSARDREAYGYTF; cdr3_nt: TGCGCCAGCAGCGCCCGGGACAGGGAAGCCTATGGCTACACCTTC
j_call: TRBJ1-1; cdr3_length: 11; clone_size: .; v_call: TRBV29-1; d_call: .; cdr3_aa: CSVVGRTEAFF; cdr3_nt: TGCAGCGTTGTGGGCAGGACTGAAGCTTTCTTT
j_call: TRBJ2-2; cdr3_length: 15; clone_size: .; v_call: TRBV27; d_call: .; cdr3_aa: CASRLRTENTGELFF; cdr3_nt: TGTGCCAGCAGACTCCGGACGGAGAACACCGGGGAGCTGTTTTTT